The clone carrying this T cell receptor beta chain was counted at least ten times. What it binds is unknown. Building of the TCR beta libraries involved iRepertoire HTBI primers and Arm-PCR of CDR3 regions. In TCRdb, the multiplex PCR reads were re-called with MiXCR into one record per CDR3 protein. The sample carries 510,000 or so distinct CDR3 sequences, approximately 12% recorded once. Time point: newly diagnosed GD, antithyroid drugs for less than 3 months. From RNA extracted from PBMCs, the TCR library was made. Peripheral blood, 7 to 9.5 milliliters per patient, was collected in EDTA tubes. The V gene's germline CDR1 is LGHDT and CDR2 YNNKEL (reference sequence). This CDR3 spans 16 amino acids. V lost 4 bases and J lost 1, with 17 bases in between. This specimen belongs to a study of regulatory T cells in long-lasting Graves disease. Study-level points and caveats: Persistent Graves' patients showed less TCR diversity than newly diagnosed ones. TRBV28, TRBJ1-2 and TRBJ2-5 were favored in persistent disease.

The sample was also reused in another study, on T cells in Graves' hyperthyroidism and ophthalmopathy.

The TCR originated in a woman in her 30s with Graves disease. The chain carries TRBV3-1 and TRBJ2-7, with D possibly TRBD1 on 5 matching bases. The sample here was peripheral blood mononuclear cells (PBMCs), taken at new diagnosis, from a patient treated with antithyroid drugs. This chain's CDR3 is CASSPAHGAVSYEQYF. The CDR3 bases are TGTGCCAGCAGCCCGGCTCATGGGGCGGTATCCTACGAGCAGTACTTC.